The 4 T cell receptor beta chains below were found in one sample sequenced in a study of blood T cell repertoires in COVID-19. The repertoire was sequenced with immunoSEQ multiplex PCR; TCRdb's copy has only in-frame clones and lacks some. There are about 240,000 clones in the sample; about 89% occur only once, and approximately 4.2% lies in the top ten. The sequenced sample consisted of PBMCs or T cells enriched from blood (not recorded which). These receptor sequences come from a woman aged 30 to 39 who had recovered from COVID-19.

The CDR3 loop reads CASSLYGLAGGTGELFF. CDR3 coding DNA: TGTGCCAGCAGTTTATACGGCCTAGCGGGAGGAACCGGGGAGCTGTTTTTT. The chain uses TRBV28 and TRBJ2-2; TRBD2 agrees at 11 bases. Trimming took 1 base from V and 5 from J; bases not matched to a gene: 6. From germline, CDR1 is MDHEN and CDR2 SYDVKM. This CDR3 region has 17 residues.

The V and J genes are TRBV6-2 or TRBV6-3 and TRBJ1-5; D is ambiguous. Trimming stripped 0 bases from V and 1 base from J, with 10 bases between. The germline V gene has CDR1 MNHEY and CDR2 SVGEGT. This CDR3 has 16 residues. The CDR3 DNA follows: TGTGCCAGCAGTTACTCGATGGGCAGAAGCAATCAGCCCCAGCATTTT. This translates into CASSYSMGRSNQPQHF.

The J gene is TRBJ2-5, the V gene TRBV27, with TRBD2 matching over 7 bases. The junction had 21 bases not matched to a gene; V was cut back by 7 bases and J by 4 bases. The germline V gene has CDR1 MNHEY and CDR2 SMNVEV (reference sequence). The CDR3 has 18 residues. The CDR3 region is CASTLLARARGERETQYF. CDR3 bases: TGTGCCAGCACCTTGTTGGCCCGTGCTCGGGGGGAGCGAGAGACCCAGTACTTC.

The CDR3 sequence is CASSKMEFRGPLGNTIYF. In DNA form, the CDR3 reads TGTGCCAGCAGCAAAATGGAGTTTCGGGGTCCATTAGGAAACACCATATATTTT. The chain couples TRBV21-1 to TRBJ1-3. TRBV21-1 is noted as a pseudogene. This CDR3 region has 18 residues.